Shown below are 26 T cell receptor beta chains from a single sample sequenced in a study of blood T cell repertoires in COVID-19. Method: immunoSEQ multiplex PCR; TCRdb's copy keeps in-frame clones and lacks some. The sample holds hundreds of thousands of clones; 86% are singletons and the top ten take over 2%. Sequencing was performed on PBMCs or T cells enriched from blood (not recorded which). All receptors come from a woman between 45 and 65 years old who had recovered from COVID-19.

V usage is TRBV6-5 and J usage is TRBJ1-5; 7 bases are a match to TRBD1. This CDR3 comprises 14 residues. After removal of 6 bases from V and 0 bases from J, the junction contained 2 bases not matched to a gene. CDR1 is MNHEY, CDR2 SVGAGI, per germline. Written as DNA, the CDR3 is TGTGCCAGCAGGGGGACAGCTAGCAATCAGCCCCAGCATTTT. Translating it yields CASRGTASNQPQHF.

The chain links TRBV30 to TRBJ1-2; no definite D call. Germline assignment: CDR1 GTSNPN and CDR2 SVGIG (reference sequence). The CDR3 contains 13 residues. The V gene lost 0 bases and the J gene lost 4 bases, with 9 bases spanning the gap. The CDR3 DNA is TGTGCCTGGAGTGTTCACAAAAGCTATGGCTACACCTTC. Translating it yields CAWSVHKSYGYTF.

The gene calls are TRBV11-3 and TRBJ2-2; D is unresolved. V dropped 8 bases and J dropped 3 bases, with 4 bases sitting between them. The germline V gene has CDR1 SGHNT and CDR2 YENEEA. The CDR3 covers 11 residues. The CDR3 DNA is TGTGCCAGCTCGGACACCGGGGAGCTGTTTTTT. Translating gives CASSDTGELFF.

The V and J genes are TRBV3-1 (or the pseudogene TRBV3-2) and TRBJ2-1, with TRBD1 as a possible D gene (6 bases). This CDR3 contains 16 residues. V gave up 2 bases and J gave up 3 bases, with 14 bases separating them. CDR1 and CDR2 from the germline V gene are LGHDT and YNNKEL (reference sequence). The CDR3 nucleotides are TGTGCCAGCAGCCAACTGAGGGGGAAAAGCTACAATGAGCAGTTCTTC. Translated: CASSQLRGKSYNEQFF.

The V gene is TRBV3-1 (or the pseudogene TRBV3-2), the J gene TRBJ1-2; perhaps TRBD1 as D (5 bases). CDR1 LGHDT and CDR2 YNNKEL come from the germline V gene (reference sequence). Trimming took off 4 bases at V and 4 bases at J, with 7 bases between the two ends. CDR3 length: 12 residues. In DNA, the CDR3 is TGTGCCAGCAGCCTGGGGCCCTATGGCTACACCTTC. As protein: CASSLGPYGYTF.

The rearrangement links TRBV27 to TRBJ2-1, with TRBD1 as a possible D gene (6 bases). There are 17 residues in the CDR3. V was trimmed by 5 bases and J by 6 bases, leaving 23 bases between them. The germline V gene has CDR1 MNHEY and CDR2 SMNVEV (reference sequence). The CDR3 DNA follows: TGTGCCAGCAGTCCAACCCACACAGGGTTAGTCGGCAATGAGCAGTTCTTC. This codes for CASSPTHTGLVGNEQFF.

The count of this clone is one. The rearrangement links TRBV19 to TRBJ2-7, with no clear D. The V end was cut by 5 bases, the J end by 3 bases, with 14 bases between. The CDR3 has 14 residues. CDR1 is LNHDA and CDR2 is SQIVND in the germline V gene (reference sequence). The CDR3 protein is CASSPRIMVYEQYF. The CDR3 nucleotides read TGTGCCAGTAGTCCGCGTATTATGGTCTACGAGCAGTACTTC.

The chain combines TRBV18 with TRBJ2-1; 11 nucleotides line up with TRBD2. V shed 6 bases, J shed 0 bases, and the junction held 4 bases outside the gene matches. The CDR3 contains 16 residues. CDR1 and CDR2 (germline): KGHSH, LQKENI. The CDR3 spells CASSPLAGGSYNEQFF. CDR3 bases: TGTGCCAGCTCCCCGCTAGCGGGGGGCTCCTACAATGAGCAGTTCTTC.

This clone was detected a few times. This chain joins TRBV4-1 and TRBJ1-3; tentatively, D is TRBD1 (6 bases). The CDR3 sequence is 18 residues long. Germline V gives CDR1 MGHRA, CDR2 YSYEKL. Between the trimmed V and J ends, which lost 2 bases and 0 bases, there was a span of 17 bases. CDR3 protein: CASSQRGQNLLSGNTIYF. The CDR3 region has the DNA TGCGCCAGCAGCCAACGAGGACAGAACTTACTCTCTGGAAACACCATATATTTT.

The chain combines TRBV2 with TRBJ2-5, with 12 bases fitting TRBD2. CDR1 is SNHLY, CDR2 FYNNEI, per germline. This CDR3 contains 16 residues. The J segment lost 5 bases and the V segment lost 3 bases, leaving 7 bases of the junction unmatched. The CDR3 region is CASSDGTSGGLETQYF. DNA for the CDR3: TGTGCCAGCAGTGATGGAACTAGCGGGGGGTTGGAGACCCAGTACTTC. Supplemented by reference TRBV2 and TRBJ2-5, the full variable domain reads EPEVTQTPSHQVTQMGQEVILRCVPISNHLYFYWYRQILGQKVEFLVSFYNNEISEKSEIFDDQFSVERPDGSNFTLKIRSTKLEDSAMYFCASSDGTSGGLETQYFGPGTRLLVL.

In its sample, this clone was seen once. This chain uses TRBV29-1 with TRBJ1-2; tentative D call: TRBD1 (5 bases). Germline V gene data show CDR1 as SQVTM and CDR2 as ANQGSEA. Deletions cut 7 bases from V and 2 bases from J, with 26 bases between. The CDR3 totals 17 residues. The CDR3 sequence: CSAGEGDRLYVNYGYTF. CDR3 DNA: TGCAGCGCCGGGGAGGGCGACAGACTCTACGTGAACTATGGCTACACCTTC.

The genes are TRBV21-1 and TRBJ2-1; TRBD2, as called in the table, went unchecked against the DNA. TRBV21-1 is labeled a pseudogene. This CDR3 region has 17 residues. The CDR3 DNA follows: TGTGCCAGCAGCAAACGGAACAGCGGGGAGGGGCACAATGAGCAGTTCTTC. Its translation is CASSKRNSGEGHNEQFF.

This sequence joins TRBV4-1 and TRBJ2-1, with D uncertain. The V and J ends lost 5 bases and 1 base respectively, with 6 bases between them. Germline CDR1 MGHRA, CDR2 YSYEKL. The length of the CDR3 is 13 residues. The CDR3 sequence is CASSYLSYNEQFF. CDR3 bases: TGCGCCAGCAGCTACTTATCCTACAATGAGCAGTTCTTC.

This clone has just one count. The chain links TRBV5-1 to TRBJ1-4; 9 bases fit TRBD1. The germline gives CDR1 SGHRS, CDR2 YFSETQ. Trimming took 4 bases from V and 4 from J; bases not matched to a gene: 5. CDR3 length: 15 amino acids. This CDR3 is CASSLQDRGNEKLFF. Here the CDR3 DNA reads TGCGCCAGCAGCCTACAGGACAGGGGTAATGAAAAACTGTTTTTT.

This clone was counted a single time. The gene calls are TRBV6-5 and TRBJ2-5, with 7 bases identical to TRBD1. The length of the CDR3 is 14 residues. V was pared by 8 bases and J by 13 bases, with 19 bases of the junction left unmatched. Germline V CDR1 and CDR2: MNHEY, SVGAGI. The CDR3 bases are TGTGCCAGCCACCCGACAGGGTCCGAGGTGGTGGGGTACTTC. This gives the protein CASHPTGSEVVGYF.

This CDR3 reads CASMQGLAENIQYF. The CDR3 bases are TGCGCCAGCATGCAAGGACTAGCGGAAAACATTCAGTACTTC. The chain employs TRBV5-1 and TRBJ2-4, with 10 bases that match TRBD2. The ends lost 6 bases at V and 5 bases at J; junction bases unmatched: 5. Germline CDR1 and CDR2: SGHRS and YFSETQ. The CDR3 extends over 14 amino acids. Full variable domain (outside the CDR3, taken from reference TRBV5-1 and TRBJ2-4): KAGVTQTPRYLIKTRGQQVTLSCSPISGHRSVSWYQQTPGQGLQFLFEYFSETQRNKGNFPGRFSGRQFSNSRSEMNVSTLELGDSALYLCASMQGLAENIQYFGAGTRLSVL.

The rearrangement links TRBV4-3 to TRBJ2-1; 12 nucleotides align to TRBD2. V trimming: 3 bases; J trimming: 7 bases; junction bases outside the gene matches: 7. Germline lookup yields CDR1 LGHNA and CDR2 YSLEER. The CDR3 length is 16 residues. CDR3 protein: CASSQTTSGRTNEQFF. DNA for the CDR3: TGCGCCAGCAGCCAGACCACTAGCGGGAGGACGAATGAGCAGTTCTTC.

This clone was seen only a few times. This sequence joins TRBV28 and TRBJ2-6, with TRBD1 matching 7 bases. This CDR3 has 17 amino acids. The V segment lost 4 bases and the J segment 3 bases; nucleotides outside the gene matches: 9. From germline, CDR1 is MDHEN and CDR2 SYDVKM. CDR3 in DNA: TGTGCCAGCAGTTCCCTTGACAGGGTAATTGGGGCCAACGTCCTGACTTTC. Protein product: CASSSLDRVIGANVLTF.

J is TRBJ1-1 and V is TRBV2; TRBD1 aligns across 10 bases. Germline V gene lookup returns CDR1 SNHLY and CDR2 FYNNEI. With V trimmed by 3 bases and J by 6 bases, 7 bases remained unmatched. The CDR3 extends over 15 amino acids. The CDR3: CASSDPTGGHAEAFF. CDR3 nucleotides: TGTGCCAGCAGTGACCCGACAGGGGGCCACGCTGAAGCTTTCTTT.

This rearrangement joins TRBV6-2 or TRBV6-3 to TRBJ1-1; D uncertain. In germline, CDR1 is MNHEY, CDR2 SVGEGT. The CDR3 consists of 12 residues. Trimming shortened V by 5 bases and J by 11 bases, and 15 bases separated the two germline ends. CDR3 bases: TGTGCCAGCAGTGAGAACCCAAAACAGGCTTTCTTT. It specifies CASSENPKQAFF.

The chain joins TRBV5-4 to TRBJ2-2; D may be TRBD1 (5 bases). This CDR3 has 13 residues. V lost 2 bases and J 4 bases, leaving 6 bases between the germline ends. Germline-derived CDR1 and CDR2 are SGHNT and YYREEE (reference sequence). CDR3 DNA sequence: TGTGCCAGCAGCTTACAGGTCACCGGGGAGCTGTTTTTT. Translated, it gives CASSLQVTGELFF.

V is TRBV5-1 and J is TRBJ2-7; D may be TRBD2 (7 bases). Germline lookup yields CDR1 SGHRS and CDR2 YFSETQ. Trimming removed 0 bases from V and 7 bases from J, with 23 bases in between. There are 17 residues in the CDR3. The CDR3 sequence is CASSLAYRGAGTREQYF. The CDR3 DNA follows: TGCGCCAGCAGCTTGGCTTATCGGGGGGCAGGGACGAGGGAGCAGTACTTC.

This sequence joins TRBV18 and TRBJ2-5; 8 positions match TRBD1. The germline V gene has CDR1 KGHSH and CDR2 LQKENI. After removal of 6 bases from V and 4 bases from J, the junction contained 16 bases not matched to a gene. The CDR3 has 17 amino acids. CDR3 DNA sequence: TGTGCCAGCTCGCCCTCCCCCCTGGGACAGGTACTAGAGACCCAGTACTTC. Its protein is CASSPSPLGQVLETQYF. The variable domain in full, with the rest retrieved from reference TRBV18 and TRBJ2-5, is NAGVMQNPRHLVRRRGQEARLRCSPMKGHSHVYWYRQLPEEGLKFMVYLQKENIIDESGMPKERFSAEFPKEGPSILRIQQVVRGDSAAYFCASSPSPLGQVLETQYFGPGTRLLVL.

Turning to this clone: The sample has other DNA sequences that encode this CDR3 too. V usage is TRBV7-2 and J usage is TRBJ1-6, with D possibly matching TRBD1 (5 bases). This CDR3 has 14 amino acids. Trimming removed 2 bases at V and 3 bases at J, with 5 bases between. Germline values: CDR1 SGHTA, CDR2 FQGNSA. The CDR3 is CASSLQGYNSPLHF. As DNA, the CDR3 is TGTGCCAGCAGCTTACAGGGCTATAATTCACCCCTCCACTTT.

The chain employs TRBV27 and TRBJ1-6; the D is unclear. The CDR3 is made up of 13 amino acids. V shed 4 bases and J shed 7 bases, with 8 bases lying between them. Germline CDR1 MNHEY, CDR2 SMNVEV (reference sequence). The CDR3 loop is CASSSPLNSPLHF. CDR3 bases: TGTGCCAGCAGTTCACCCCTAAATTCACCCCTCCACTTT.

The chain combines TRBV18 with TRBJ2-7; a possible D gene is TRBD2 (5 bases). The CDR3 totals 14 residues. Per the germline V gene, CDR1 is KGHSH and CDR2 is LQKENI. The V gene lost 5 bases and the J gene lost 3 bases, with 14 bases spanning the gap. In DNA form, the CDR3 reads TGTGCCAGCTCATCAAGCGGCGGTAGCTACGAGCAGTACTTC. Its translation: CASSSSGGSYEQYF. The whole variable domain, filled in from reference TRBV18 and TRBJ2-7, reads NAGVMQNPRHLVRRRGQEARLRCSPMKGHSHVYWYRQLPEEGLKFMVYLQKENIIDESGMPKERFSAEFPKEGPSILRIQQVVRGDSAAYFCASSSSGGSYEQYFGPGTRLTVT.